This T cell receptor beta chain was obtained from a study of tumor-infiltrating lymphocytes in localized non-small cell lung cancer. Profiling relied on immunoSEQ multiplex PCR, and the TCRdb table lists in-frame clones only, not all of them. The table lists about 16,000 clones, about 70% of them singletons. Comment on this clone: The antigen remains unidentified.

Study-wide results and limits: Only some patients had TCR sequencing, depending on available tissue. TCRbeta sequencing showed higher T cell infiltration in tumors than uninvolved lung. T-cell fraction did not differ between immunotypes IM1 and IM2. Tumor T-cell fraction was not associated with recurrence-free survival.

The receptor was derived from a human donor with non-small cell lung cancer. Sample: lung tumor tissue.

CDR3 nucleotide sequence: TGTGCCAGCAGCCCAACAGGGGGGACTGAAGCTTTCTTT. It specifies CASSPTGGTEAFF. The gene calls are TRBV7-8 and TRBJ1-1; 8 bases match TRBD1. CDR1 and CDR2 (germline): SGHVS, FQNEAQ. Unmatched junction bases numbered 4, after V lost 5 bases and J lost 5 bases. The CDR3 consists of 13 residues. Filled out from reference TRBV7-8 and TRBJ1-1, the complete variable domain reads GAGVSQSPRYKVAKRGQDVALRCDPISGHVSLFWYQQALGQGPEFLTYFQNEAQLDKSGLPSDRFFAERPEGSVSTLKIQRTQQEDSAVYLCASSPTGGTEAFFGQGTRLTVV.